This T cell receptor beta chain was recorded in a study of blood T cell repertoires in COVID-19 (TCRdb year 2020). For the wider study: Samples covering the acute and convalescent phases of COVID-19 were provided by collaborators in the United States, Italy and Spain. The material from the prospective study consisted of cDNA or gDNA derived from T cells, B-cell-depleted T cells, or PBMCs. The dataset comprised deeply sampled blood TCRbeta repertoires from subjects exposed to, actively infected with, or recovered from COVID-19. The repertoires were made available in a free public database intended to serve as a resource for research on the immune response to SARS-CoV-2. The samples were drawn from two sources: the first 160 participants of the ongoing ImmuneRACE study, and 1,254 subjects contributed by 6 global collaborators. Sample metadata almost always included a de-identified subject ID, COVID-19 status, age in years and sex. Where available, HLA class I and class II types were taken from metadata supplied by the sample provider and were not determined by assay-based typing. Broader findings and caveats from the paper: Clinical and demographic metadata were provided uncurated, with the amount varying by source and participant.

Each collaborating institution followed its own protocols to collect whole blood in K2EDTA tubes. For TCRbeta analysis, collaborator samples were shipped as frozen whole blood, as isolated PBMCs, or as DNA extracted from either sample type. On this clone itself: It lacks a known antigen. Base qualities are not recorded, but no much larger clone differs from it by a single base.

V loses 5 bases at its end and J loses 2 bases; junction bases beyond the gene matches: 5. From the cysteine up to the phenylalanine, the CDR3 has a length of 15 residues. The sequence is cut down to CDR3 DNA, 45 bases in frame from base 1. CDR1 and CDR2 (SEHNR, FQNEAQ) derive from the germline V gene (reference sequence). TCRbeta CDR3 regions were amplified from genomic DNA using the immunoSEQ Assay, a bias-controlled multiplex PCR. The source study handled its data this way. The number of nucleated cells in each sample was estimated by amplification of reference gene primers within the assay. To quantify the absolute abundance of each unique TCRbeta CDR3 rearrangement, sequence reads were collapsed and filtered. Productive Simpson clonality was computed per sample as the square root of Simpson's diversity index over productive rearrangements. TCRdb retrieved this table from immuneACCESS and kept in-frame rearrangements only. Not all clones are present; in checked studies, unresolved V genes account for under half, and no reason is known for the remainder. Clone size and the V and J calls come from that table; the DNA yielded D and trimming. In this sample the table shows more than 25,000 clones, roughly 88% of which occur a single time. Together, the top ten hold about 1% of the sample.

The rearranged segments are TRBV7-9 and TRBJ2-3; 9 junctional bases match TRBD1. This receptor was identified in a man aged 70-80 years with active or convalescent COVID-19. The sample comprised peripheral blood. The bases read TGTGCCAGCAGCATCGGACAGGGGTCCACAGATACGCAGTATTTT. Its coded protein is CASSIGQGSTDTQYF.